This T cell receptor beta chain was found in a study of T-cell reconstitution after alpha-beta-depleted transplantation in children (dated by TCRdb to the mid-2010s). Context from the whole study: Using TCR repertoire profiling, the study quantitatively followed how T-cell immune reconstitution unfolded in children after TCRalphabeta/CD19-depleted allogeneic hematopoietic cell transplantation.

The germline V gene supplies CDR1 ENHRY and CDR2 SYGVKD. Including the terminal cysteine and valine, the CDR3 comprises 12 residues. The DNA shown is the 36-base CDR3, in frame from base 1. V sheds 4 bases and J sheds 3 bases, leaving 7 bases between their ends. Reading the label with the study, this specimen's treatment or condition is: allogeneic hematopoietic cell transplantation with graft depleted of TCRalphabeta T cells and CD19 B cells. Transplant recipients were children who received TCRalphabeta/CD19-depleted allogeneic hematopoietic cell grafts. The research as a whole found: Over the following months the frequencies of hyperexpanded clones went down, and after one year T-cell counts and TCRbeta diversity were mostly credited to newly produced T cells. In some patients, the high TCRbeta diversity seen at day 60 was put down to recipient T cells and intrathymic progenitors that had survived conditioning. Apparently early alphabetaT-cell count recovery about two months after transplant reportedly relied on only several hundred rapidly expanded clones derived from non-depleted graft cells.

A remark on this clonotype: Its specific antigen is unknown. It has no much larger one-base neighbor in the sample; base qualities were not kept.

Library prep was done by PCR. Sequencing was performed on an Illumina HiSeq 2500. To normalize quantification of the TCRbeta repertoire, the TCR libraries were built with molecular barcoding that relied on unique molecular identifiers. The public reads were quality trimmed at Q25 with fastp and then assembled into clones with MiXCR by TCRdb, keeping productive beta chains. Here each entry gathers all rows of one CDR3 protein and keeps the most common genes and DNA. The sample table contains about 200,000 distinct CDR3 sequences; only one count was recorded for around 7.7% of them. Less than 40% of the sample lies in the top ten.

This TCR came from a male patient between 2 and 15 years old who had a stem cell transplant for acute myeloid leukemia, so the T cells may come from the graft donor. The rearranged segments are TRBV10-3 and TRBJ2-7; no D gene call is confident. This specimen was PBMCs, mostly from graft donor cells, taken 360 days after TCRalphabeta/CD19-depleted stem cell transplant. The CDR3 here reads CAISVKGYEQYV. DNA sequence: TGTGCCATCAGTGTAAAGGGCTACGAGCAGTACGTC.